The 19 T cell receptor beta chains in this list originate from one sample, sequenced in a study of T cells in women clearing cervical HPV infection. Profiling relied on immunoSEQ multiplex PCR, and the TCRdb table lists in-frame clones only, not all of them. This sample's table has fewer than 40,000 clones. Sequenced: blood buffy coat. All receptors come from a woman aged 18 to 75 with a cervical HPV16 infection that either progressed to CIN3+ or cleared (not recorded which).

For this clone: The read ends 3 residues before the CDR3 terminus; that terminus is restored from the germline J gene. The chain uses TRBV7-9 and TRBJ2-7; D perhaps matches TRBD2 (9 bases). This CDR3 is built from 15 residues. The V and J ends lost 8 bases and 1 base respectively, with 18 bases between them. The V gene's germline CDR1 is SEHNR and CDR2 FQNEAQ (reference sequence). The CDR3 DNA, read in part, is TGTGCCAGCGCGGGGGGGGGACAGGCTTCCTACGAG. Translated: CASAGGGQASYE. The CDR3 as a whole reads CASAGGGQASYEQYF.

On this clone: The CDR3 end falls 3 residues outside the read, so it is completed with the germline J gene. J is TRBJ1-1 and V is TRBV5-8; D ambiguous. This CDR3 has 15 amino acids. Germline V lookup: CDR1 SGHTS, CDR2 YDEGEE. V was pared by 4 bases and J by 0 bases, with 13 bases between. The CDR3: CASSRVNRMNTEAFF. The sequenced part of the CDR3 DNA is TGTGCCAGCAGCCGAGTTAACAGAATGAACACTGAA.

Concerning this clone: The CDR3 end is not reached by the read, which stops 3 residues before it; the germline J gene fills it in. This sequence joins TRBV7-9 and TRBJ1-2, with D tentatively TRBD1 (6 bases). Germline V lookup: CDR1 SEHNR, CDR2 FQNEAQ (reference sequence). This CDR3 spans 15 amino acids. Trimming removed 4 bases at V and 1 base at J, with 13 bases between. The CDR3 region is CASSWSSRGNYGYTF. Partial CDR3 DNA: TGTGCCAGCAGCTGGAGCTCCAGGGGTAACTATGGC.

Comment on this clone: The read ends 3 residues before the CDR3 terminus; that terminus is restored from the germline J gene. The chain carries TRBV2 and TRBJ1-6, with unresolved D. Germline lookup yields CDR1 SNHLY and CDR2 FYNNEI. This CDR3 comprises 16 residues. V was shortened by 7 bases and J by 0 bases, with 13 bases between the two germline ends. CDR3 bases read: TGTGCCAGCACCGGGGTCGAGAGCTCCTATAATTCACCC. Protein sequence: CASTGVESSYNSP. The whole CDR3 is CASTGVESSYNSPLHF.

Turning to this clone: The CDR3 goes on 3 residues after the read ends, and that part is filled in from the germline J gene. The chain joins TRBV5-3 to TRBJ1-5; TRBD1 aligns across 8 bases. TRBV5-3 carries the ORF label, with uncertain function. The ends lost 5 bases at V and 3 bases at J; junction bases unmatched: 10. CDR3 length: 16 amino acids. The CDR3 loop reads CARSRNRDRLNQPQHF. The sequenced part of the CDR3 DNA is TGTGCCAGAAGTCGAAACCGGGACAGGCTCAATCAGCCC.

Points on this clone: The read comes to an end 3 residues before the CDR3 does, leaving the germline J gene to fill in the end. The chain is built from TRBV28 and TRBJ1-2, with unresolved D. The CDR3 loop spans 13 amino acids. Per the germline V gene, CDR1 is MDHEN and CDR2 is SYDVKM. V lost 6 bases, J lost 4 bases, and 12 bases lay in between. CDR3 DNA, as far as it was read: TGTGCCAGCAGCCTCGACATGGCCTATGGC. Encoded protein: CASSLDMAYG. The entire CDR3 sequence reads CASSLDMAYGYTF.

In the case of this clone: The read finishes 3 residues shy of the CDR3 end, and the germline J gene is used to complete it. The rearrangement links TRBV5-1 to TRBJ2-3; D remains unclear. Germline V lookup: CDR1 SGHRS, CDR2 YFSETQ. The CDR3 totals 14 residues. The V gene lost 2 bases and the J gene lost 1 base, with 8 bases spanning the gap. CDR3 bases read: TGCGCCAGCAGCTTATTTAGTGGCACAGATACG. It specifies CASSLFSGTDT. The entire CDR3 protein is CASSLFSGTDTQYF.

CDR3 DNA, as far as it was read: TGCAGTGCTAGAGATCCCGGGACAGGGTTTGGC. This translates into CSARDPGTGFG. The whole CDR3 sequence is CSARDPGTGFGYTF. The chain uses TRBV20-1 and TRBJ1-2; TRBD1 matches 9 bases. The CDR3 extends 3 residues past the end of the read, so its final part is completed from the germline J gene. Germline assignment: CDR1 DFQATT and CDR2 SNEGSKA (reference sequence). CDR3 size: 14 residues. The V gene end was trimmed by 0 bases and the J gene end by 7 bases; junction bases not matched to a gene: 6.

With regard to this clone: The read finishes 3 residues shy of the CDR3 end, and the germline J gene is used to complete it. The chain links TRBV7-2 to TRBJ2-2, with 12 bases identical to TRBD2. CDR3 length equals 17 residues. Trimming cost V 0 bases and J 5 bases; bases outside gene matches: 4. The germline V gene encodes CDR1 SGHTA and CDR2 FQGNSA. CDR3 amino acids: CASSLALTSGRTGELFF. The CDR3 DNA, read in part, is TGTGCCAGCAGCTTAGCGCTCACTAGCGGGAGGACCGGGGAG.

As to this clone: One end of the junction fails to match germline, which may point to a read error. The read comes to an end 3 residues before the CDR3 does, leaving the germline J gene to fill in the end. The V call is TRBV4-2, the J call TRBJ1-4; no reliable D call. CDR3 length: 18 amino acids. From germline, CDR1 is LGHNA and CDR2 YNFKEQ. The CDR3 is CASSQDQRVHLGNEKLFF. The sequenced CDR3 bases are TGCGCCAGCAGCCAAGATCAGCGGGTACACCTGGGAAATGAAAAA.

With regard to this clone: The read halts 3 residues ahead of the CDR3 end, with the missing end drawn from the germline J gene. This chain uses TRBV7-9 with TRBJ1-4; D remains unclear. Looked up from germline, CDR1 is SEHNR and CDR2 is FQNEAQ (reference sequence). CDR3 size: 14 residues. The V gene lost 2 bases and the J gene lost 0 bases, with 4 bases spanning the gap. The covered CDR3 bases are TGTGCCAGCAGCTTATCTGCAACTAATGAAAAA. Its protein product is CASSLSATNEK. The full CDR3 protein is CASSLSATNEKLFF.

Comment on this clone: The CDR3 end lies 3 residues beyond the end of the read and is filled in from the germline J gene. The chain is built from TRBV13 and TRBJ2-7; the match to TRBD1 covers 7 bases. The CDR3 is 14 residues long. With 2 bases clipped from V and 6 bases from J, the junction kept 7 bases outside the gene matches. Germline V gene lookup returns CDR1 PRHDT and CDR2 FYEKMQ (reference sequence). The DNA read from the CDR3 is TGTGCCAGCAGCTTAAGGGGGCGCGTAAGCGAG. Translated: CASSLRGRVSE. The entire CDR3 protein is CASSLRGRVSEQYF.

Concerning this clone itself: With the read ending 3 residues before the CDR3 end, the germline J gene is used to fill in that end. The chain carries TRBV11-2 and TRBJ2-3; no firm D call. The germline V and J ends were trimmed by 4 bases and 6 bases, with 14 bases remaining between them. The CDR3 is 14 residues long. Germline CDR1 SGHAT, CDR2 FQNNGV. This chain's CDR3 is CASSSRLGGDTQYF. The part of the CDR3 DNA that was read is TGTGCCAGCAGCTCCCGACTGGGTGGGGATACG.

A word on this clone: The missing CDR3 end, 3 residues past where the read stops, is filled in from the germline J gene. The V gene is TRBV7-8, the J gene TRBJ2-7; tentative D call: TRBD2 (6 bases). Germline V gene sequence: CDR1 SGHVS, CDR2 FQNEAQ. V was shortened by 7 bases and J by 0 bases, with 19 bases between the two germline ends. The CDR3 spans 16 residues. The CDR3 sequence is CASNELAPRSSYEQYF. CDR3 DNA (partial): TGTGCCAGCAACGAACTAGCTCCTAGAAGCTCCTACGAG.

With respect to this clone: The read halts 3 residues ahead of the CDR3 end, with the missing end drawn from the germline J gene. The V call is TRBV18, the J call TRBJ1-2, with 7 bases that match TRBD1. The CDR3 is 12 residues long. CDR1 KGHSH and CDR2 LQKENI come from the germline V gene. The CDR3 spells CASSYGQAGYTF. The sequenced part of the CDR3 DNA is TGTGCCAGCTCATATGGACAGGCAGGC.

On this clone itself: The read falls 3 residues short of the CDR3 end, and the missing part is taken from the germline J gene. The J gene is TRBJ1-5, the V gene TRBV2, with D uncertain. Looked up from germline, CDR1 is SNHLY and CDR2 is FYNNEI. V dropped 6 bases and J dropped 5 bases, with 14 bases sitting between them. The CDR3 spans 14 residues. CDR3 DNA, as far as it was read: TGTGCCAGCAGGGGTACAGTATTGTATCAGCCC. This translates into CASRGTVLYQP. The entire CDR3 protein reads CASRGTVLYQPQHF. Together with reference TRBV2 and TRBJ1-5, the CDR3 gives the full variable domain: EPEVTQTPSHQVTQMGQEVILRCVPISNHLYFYWYRQILGQKVEFLVSFYNNEISEKSEIFDDQFSVERPDGSNFTLKIRSTKLEDSAMYFCASRGTVLYQPQHFGDGTRLSIL.

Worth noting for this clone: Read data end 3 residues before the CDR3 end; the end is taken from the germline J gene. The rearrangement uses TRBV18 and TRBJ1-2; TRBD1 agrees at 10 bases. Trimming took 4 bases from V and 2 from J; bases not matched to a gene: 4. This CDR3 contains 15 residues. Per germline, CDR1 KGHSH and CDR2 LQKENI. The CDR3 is CASSQAGQGNYGYTF. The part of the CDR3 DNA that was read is TGTGCCAGCTCACAAGCGGGACAGGGGAACTATGGC.

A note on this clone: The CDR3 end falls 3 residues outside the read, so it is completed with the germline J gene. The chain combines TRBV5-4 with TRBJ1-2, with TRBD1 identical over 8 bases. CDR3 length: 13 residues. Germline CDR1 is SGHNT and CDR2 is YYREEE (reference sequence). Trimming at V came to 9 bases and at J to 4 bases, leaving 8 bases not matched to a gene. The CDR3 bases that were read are TGTGCCACCAACGGACAGGGCGGCTATGGC. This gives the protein CATNGQGGYG. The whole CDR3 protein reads CATNGQGGYGYTF.

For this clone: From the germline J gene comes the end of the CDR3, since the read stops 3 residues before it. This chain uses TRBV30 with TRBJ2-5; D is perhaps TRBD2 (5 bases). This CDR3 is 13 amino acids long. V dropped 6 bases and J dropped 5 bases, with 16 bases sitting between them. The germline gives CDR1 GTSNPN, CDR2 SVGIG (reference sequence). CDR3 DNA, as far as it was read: TGTGCCTGTAATACTGGCGGGCGGGAGACC. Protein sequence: CACNTGGRET. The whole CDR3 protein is CACNTGGRETQYF.